These 27 T cell receptor beta chains were all obtained from the same sample, sequenced in a study of T cell responses to AZD1222 COVID-19 vaccine. Measured with immunoSEQ multiplex PCR; TCRdb has only the in-frame clones, and not every one. The repertoire has roughly 91,000 clones, approximately 90% of them found once; the top ten carry approximately 2.1%. The material sequenced was peripheral blood, taken on day 0 of AZD1222 vaccination. The receptors were gathered from an adult in good health.

The V and J genes are TRBV30 and TRBJ1-5; maybe TRBD1 (5 bases). V shed 4 bases and J shed 2 bases, with 9 bases lying between them. Germline V CDR1 and CDR2: GTSNPN, SVGIG (reference sequence). This CDR3 has 13 residues. This CDR3 reads CAWTSGGNQPQHF. The CDR3 DNA sequence: TGTGCCTGGACCTCGGGGGGCAATCAGCCCCAGCATTTT.

This clone occurred a few times. The chain has TRBV6-5 and TRBJ1-5; TRBD1 matches 7 bases. The CDR3 is 13 amino acids. J lost 5 bases, V lost 6 bases, and 4 bases had no gene match. CDR1 MNHEY and CDR2 SVGAGI come from the germline V gene. This CDR3 is CASRTGQDQPQHF. CDR3 nucleotides: TGTGCCAGCAGGACAGGGCAGGATCAGCCCCAGCATTTT.

V usage is TRBV27 and J usage is TRBJ1-1; D is ambiguous. The CDR3 is made up of 14 amino acids. CDR1 and CDR2 (germline): MNHEY, SMNVEV (reference sequence). V was cut by 0 bases and J by 5 bases, with 10 bases left in between. CDR3 sequence: CASSLSGPHTEAFF. Here the CDR3 DNA reads TGTGCCAGCAGTTTATCAGGGCCCCATACTGAAGCTTTCTTT.

The V and J genes are TRBV9 and TRBJ2-7, with a tentative D call TRBD1 (6 bases). This CDR3 spans 13 amino acids. Trimming left V 4 bases short and J 7 bases short, with 15 bases between. CDR1 and CDR2 (germline): SGDLS, YYNGEE. The CDR3 DNA reads as TGTGCCAGCAGCTTACACACCCAGGGGGAGCAGTACTTC. As protein: CASSLHTQGEQYF.

The chain has TRBV7-9 and TRBJ2-7, with D possibly matching TRBD1 (6 bases). CDR3 length equals 14 residues. Germline CDR1 is SEHNR and CDR2 is FQNEAQ (reference sequence). With 6 bases removed from V and 5 bases from J, the gap between germline ends came to 17 bases. CDR3 nucleotide sequence: TGTGCCAGCAGTGCCGACAGGACGAGCGACGAGCAGTACTTC. Translation gives CASSADRTSDEQYF. The full variable domain, rest sourced from reference TRBV7-9 and TRBJ2-7, is DTGVSQNPRHKITKRGQNVTFRCDPISEHNRLYWYRQTLGQGPEFLTYFQNEAQLEKSRLLSDRFSAERPKGSFSTLEIQRTEQGDSAMYLCASSADRTSDEQYFGPGTRLTVT.

The chain joins TRBV11-2 to TRBJ2-5; TRBD2 aligns across 8 bases. In germline, CDR1 is SGHAT, CDR2 FQNNGV. Trimming took 1 base from V and 3 from J; bases not matched to a gene: 7. The CDR3 runs to 16 residues. The CDR3 spells CASSLGSGGLKETQYF. The CDR3 region has the DNA TGTGCCAGCAGCTTAGGCAGCGGGGGACTTAAAGAGACCCAGTACTTC.

This rearrangement joins TRBV6-5 to TRBJ2-2; the D is unclear. Trimming took 0 bases from V and 6 from J, leaving 5 bases between them. The germline CDR1 and CDR2 sequences are MNHEY and SVGAGI. The CDR3 runs to 13 residues. The CDR3 nucleotides read TGTGCCAGCAGTTACTCGAGAGCCGGGGAGCTGTTTTTT. This gives the protein CASSYSRAGELFF.

The chain has TRBV29-1 and TRBJ1-1, with D possibly TRBD1 on 5 matching bases. The CDR3 loop spans 10 amino acids. V was cut by 2 bases and J by 9 bases, with 7 bases left in between. Germline values: CDR1 SQVTM, CDR2 ANQGSEA. DNA for the CDR3: TGCAGCGTTGAAAGGGGACAAGCTTTCTTT. Encoded protein: CSVERGQAFF.

This clone occurred once. The chain carries TRBV13 and TRBJ2-6; TRBD1 might be the D (5 bases). The CDR3 has 17 residues. Looked up from germline, CDR1 is PRHDT and CDR2 is FYEKMQ (reference sequence). The V gene lost 0 bases and the J gene lost 0 bases, with 9 bases spanning the gap. CDR3 in DNA: TGTGCCAGCAGCTTAGGCAGGGATAGCTCTGGGGCCAACGTCCTGACTTTC. This translates into CASSLGRDSSGANVLTF.

This chain connects TRBV4-1 to TRBJ1-5; possible D gene TRBD1, 5 bases. Trimming took 0 bases from V and 3 from J, leaving 6 bases between them. From germline, CDR1 is MGHRA and CDR2 YSYEKL. There are 14 residues in the CDR3. The CDR3: CASSQEQVNQPQHF. CDR3 DNA: TGCGCCAGCAGCCAAGAACAGGTCAATCAGCCCCAGCATTTT.

V and J are TRBV30 and TRBJ1-2; D might be TRBD1 (5 bases). Germline V gene lookup returns CDR1 GTSNPN and CDR2 SVGIG (reference sequence). CDR3 length: 15 residues. V dropped 4 bases and J dropped 0 bases, with 15 bases sitting between them. CDR3: CAWKAGGAANYGYTF. The CDR3 nucleotides are TGTGCCTGGAAGGCCGGTGGGGCAGCTAACTATGGCTACACCTTC.

The chain employs TRBV27 and TRBJ2-7; 10 nucleotides agree with TRBD1. This CDR3 is built from 14 residues. The germline gives CDR1 MNHEY, CDR2 SMNVEV (reference sequence). V was clipped by 5 bases and J by 5 bases; unmatched bases: 6. In DNA, the CDR3 is TGTGCCAGCAGTCGACAGGGGGCTGGCAACGAGCAGTACTTC. This codes for CASSRQGAGNEQYF.

The rearrangement links TRBV5-1 to TRBJ2-3, with TRBD2 matching over 12 bases. The CDR3 runs 18 residues. Germline loops: CDR1 SGHRS, CDR2 YFSETQ. Germline trimming cut 0 bases from V and 2 bases from J; bases unmatched to any gene: 7. The CDR3 region is CASSLEGRLAGATDTQYF. Written as DNA, the CDR3 is TGCGCCAGCAGCTTGGAGGGTCGACTAGCGGGGGCCACAGATACGCAGTATTTT.

The genes are TRBV6-2 or TRBV6-3 and TRBJ1-1, with 9 bases fitting TRBD1. This CDR3 comprises 14 residues. Germline V gene data show CDR1 as MNHEY and CDR2 as SVGEGT. J was trimmed by 5 bases and V by 5 bases; bases with no gene match: 6. The CDR3 nucleotides are TGTGCCAGCAGTGACAGGGGGTCGTGGACTGAAGCTTTCTTT. This encodes CASSDRGSWTEAFF.

The chain has TRBV7-9 and TRBJ2-3; a possible D gene is TRBD2 (5 bases). The CDR3 runs 15 residues. V lost 5 bases and J 6 bases, leaving 18 bases between the germline ends. Germline lookup yields CDR1 SEHNR and CDR2 FQNEAQ (reference sequence). CDR3 bases: TGTGCCAGCAGCCCCGACTCCTACCGCGGGGATACGCAGTATTTT. Its translation is CASSPDSYRGDTQYF.

This clone occurred once. The chain joins TRBV2 to TRBJ1-3; possibly TRBD1 for D (5 bases). Germline values: CDR1 SNHLY, CDR2 FYNNEI. This CDR3 comprises 15 residues. V was shortened by 6 bases and J by 0 bases, with 12 bases between the two germline ends. The CDR3 loop reads CASSLTASSGNTIYF. The CDR3 coding sequence is TGTGCCAGCAGCCTGACAGCCAGCTCTGGAAACACCATATATTTT.

The rearrangement links TRBV7-6 to TRBJ2-7; tentatively, D is TRBD1 (5 bases). V was cut by 5 bases and J by 4 bases, with 12 bases left in between. Looked up from germline, CDR1 is SGHVS and CDR2 is FNYEAQ. This CDR3 comprises 13 residues. The CDR3 spells CASSPARGYEQYF. The CDR3 nucleotides are TGTGCCAGCAGCCCTGCAAGGGGTTACGAGCAGTACTTC. The variable domain in full, with the rest retrieved from reference TRBV7-6 and TRBJ2-7, is GAGVSQSPRYKVTKRGQDVALRCDPISGHVSLYWYRQALGQGPEFLTYFNYEAQQDKSGLPNDRFSAERPEGSISTLTIQRTEQRDSAMYRCASSPARGYEQYFGPGTRLTVT.

CDR3 nucleotide sequence: TGTGCCAGCAGCCGCGAGGGGTACACTGAAGCTTTCTTT. Its protein product is CASSREGYTEAFF. V gene TRBV6-6 combines with J gene TRBJ1-1, with a possible D match to TRBD1 (5 bases). The CDR3 length is 13 residues. CDR1 is MNHNY and CDR2 is SVGAGI in the germline V gene (reference sequence). Deletions cut 6 bases from V and 3 bases from J, with 11 bases between.

The chain carries TRBV6-5 and TRBJ1-5, with D unresolved. The CDR3 loop spans 13 amino acids. Per germline, CDR1 MNHEY and CDR2 SVGAGI. Trimming took off 5 bases at V and 4 bases at J, with 9 bases between the two ends. The CDR3 reads CASSRERNQPQHF. CDR3 coding DNA: TGTGCCAGCAGTCGGGAGAGGAATCAGCCCCAGCATTTT.

The CDR3 region has the DNA TGTGCCGGGGGGAGGGACAGTCAGCCCCAGCATTTT. The encoded protein is CAGGRDSQPQHF. J is TRBJ1-5 and V is TRBV2; 7 bases are shared with TRBD1. CDR3 length: 12 residues. The V segment lost 11 bases and the J segment 6 bases; nucleotides outside the gene matches: 7. The germline CDR1 and CDR2 sequences are SNHLY and FYNNEI. The full variable domain, its missing parts supplied by reference TRBV2 and TRBJ1-5, is EPEVTQTPSHQVTQMGQEVILRCVPISNHLYFYWYRQILGQKVEFLVSFYNNEISEKSEIFDDQFSVERPDGSNFTLKIRSTKLEDSAMYFCAGGRDSQPQHFGDGTRLSIL.

This clone was counted a few times. The CDR3 spells CASTKAGTSGGYEQYF. CDR3 nucleotide sequence: TGTGCCAGCACCAAAGCCGGGACTAGCGGAGGGTACGAGCAGTACTTC. The chain recombines TRBV7-9 with TRBJ2-7; TRBD2 matches 11 bases. This CDR3 is built from 16 residues. Germline V CDR1 and CDR2: SEHNR, FQNEAQ (reference sequence). The V and J ends lost 7 bases and 4 bases, in that order; junction bases with no gene match: 12.

J is TRBJ2-7 and V is TRBV12-3 or TRBV12-4; the D is unclear. The CDR3 sequence is 11 residues long. V shed 1 base and J shed 6 bases, with 4 bases lying between them. CDR3 DNA sequence: TGTGCCAGCAGTTTAGGGGCCGAGCAGTACTTC. This encodes CASSLGAEQYF.

V gene TRBV4-1 combines with J gene TRBJ1-1; D uncertain. This CDR3 is 15 amino acids long. CDR1 is MGHRA, CDR2 YSYEKL, per germline. V was trimmed by 0 bases and J by 1 base, leaving 9 bases between them. CDR3: CASSQDRIPNTEAFF. For the CDR3, the DNA is TGCGCCAGCAGCCAAGATCGAATCCCGAACACTGAAGCTTTCTTT.

The J gene is TRBJ1-5, the V gene TRBV4-1; tentative D call: TRBD1 (5 bases). Germline values: CDR1 MGHRA, CDR2 YSYEKL. V lost 2 bases, J lost 4 bases, and 12 bases lay in between. CDR3 length: 15 amino acids. DNA for the CDR3: TGCGCCAGCAGCCAAATTATGCAGGGTAATCAGCCCCAGCATTTT. Its protein product is CASSQIMQGNQPQHF.

The chain has TRBV7-9 and TRBJ2-3; possible D gene TRBD2, 6 bases. V lost 5 bases, J lost 0 bases, and 15 bases lay in between. The V gene's germline CDR1 is SEHNR and CDR2 FQNEAQ (reference sequence). This CDR3 contains 16 residues. The CDR3 DNA reads as TGTGCCAGCAGCGCCTCAGGGACTTTTAGCACAGATACGCAGTATTTT. Translating it yields CASSASGTFSTDTQYF.

This sequence joins TRBV19 and TRBJ1-2; D perhaps matches TRBD1 (6 bases). V dropped 6 bases and J dropped 3 bases, with 14 bases sitting between them. Germline values: CDR1 LNHDA, CDR2 SQIVND (reference sequence). The length of the CDR3 is 14 residues. The CDR3 loop reads CASSPLGGDYGYTF. The DNA for the CDR3 is TGTGCCAGTAGCCCATTAGGGGGGGACTATGGCTACACCTTC.

The J gene is TRBJ2-1, the V gene TRBV24-1; 7 bases are a match to TRBD2. The germline V gene encodes CDR1 KGHDR and CDR2 SFDVKD. Unmatched junction bases numbered 9, after V lost 3 bases and J lost 8 bases. This CDR3 is built from 15 residues. The CDR3 protein is CATSDPRVTSDEQFF. CDR3 in DNA: TGTGCCACCAGTGATCCCCGCGTAACTAGCGATGAGCAGTTCTTC.